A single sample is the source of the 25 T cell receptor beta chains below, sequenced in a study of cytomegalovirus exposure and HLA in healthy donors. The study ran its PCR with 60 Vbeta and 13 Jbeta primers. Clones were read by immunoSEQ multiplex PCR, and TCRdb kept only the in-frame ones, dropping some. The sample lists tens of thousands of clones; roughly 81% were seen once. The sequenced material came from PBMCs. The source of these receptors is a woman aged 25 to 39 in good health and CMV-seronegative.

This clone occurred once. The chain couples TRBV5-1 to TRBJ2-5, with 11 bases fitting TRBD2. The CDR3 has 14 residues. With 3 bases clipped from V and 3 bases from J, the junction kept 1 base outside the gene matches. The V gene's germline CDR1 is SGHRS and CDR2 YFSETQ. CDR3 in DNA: TGCGCCAGCAGCTGGGGACTAGCGGAAGAGACCCAGTACTTC. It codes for CASSWGLAEETQYF.

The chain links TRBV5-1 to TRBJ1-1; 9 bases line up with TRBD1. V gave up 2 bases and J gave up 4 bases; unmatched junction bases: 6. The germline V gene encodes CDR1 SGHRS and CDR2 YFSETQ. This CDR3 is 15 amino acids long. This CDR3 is CASSLQGAILTEAFF. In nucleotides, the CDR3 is TGCGCCAGCAGCTTACAGGGGGCGATTCTCACTGAAGCTTTCTTT.

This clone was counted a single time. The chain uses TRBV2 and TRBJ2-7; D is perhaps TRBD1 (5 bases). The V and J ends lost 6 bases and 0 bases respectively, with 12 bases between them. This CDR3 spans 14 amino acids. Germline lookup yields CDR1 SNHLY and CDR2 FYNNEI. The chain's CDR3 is CASRDQDNSYEQYF. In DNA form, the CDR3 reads TGTGCCAGCAGGGACCAGGACAACTCCTACGAGCAGTACTTC.

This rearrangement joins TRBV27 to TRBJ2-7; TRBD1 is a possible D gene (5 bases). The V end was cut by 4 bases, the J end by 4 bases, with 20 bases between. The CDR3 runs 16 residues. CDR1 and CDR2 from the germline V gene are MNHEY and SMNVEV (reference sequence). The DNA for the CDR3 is TGTGCCAGCAGTTCCCCTAGGGGCGTTGGGGCTTACGAGCAGTACTTC. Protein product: CASSSPRGVGAYEQYF.

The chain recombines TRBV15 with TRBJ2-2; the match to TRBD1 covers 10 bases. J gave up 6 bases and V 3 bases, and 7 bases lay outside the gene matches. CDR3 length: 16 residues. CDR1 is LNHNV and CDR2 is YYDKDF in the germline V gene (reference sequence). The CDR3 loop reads CATSSQDRGRSGELFF. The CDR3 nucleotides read TGTGCCACCAGCAGCCAAGACAGGGGGCGGTCCGGGGAGCTGTTTTTT.

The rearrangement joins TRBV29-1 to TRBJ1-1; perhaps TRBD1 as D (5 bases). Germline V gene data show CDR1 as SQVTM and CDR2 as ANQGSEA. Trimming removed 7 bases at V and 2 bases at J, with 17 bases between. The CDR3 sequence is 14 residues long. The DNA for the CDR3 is TGCAGCGGATACGCGGCAGGGATTAACACTGAAGCTTTCTTT. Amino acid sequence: CSGYAAGINTEAFF.

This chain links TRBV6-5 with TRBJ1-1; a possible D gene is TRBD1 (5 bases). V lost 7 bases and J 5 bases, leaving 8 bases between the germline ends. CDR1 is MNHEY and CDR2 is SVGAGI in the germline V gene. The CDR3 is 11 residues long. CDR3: CASNRGTEAFF. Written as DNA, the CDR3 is TGTGCCAGCAATAGGGGAACTGAAGCTTTCTTT.

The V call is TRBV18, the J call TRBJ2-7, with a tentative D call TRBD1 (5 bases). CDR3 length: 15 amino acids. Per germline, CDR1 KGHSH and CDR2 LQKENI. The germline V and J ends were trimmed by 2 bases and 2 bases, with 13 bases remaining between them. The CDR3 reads CASSPKDTAPYEQYF. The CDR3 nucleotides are TGTGCCAGCTCACCAAAGGACACGGCGCCCTACGAGCAGTACTTC.

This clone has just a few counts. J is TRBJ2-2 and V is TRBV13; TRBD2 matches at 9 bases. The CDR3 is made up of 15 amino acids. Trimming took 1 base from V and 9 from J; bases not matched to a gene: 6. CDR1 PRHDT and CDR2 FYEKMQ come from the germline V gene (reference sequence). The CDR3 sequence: CASSLEPAGGRELFF. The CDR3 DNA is TGTGCCAGCAGCTTAGAACCAGCGGGAGGCCGGGAGCTGTTTTTT.

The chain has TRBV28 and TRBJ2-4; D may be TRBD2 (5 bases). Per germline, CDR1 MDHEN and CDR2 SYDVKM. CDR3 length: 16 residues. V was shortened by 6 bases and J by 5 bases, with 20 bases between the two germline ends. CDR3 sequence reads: CASSPWRIEEENIQYF. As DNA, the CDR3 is TGTGCCAGCAGCCCCTGGAGGATCGAGGAGGAAAACATTCAGTACTTC.

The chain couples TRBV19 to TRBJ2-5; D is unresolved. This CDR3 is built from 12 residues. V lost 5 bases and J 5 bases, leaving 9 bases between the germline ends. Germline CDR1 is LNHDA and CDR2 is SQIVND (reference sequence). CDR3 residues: CASSPGYETQYF. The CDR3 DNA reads TGTGCCAGTAGTCCCGGGTACGAGACCCAGTACTTC. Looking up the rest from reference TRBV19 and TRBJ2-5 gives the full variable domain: DGGITQSPKYLFRKEGQNVTLSCEQNLNHDAMYWYRQDPGQGLRLIYYSQIVNDFQKGDIAEGYSVSREKKESFPLTVTSAQKNPTAFYLCASSPGYETQYFGPGTRLLVL.

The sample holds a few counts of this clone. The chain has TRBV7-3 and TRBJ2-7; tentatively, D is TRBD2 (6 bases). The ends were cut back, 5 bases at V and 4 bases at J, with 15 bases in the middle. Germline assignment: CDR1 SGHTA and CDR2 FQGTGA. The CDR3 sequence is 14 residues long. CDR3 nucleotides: TGTGCCAGCAGCCCAGACCCTGGGGGGTACGAGCAGTACTTC. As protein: CASSPDPGGYEQYF.

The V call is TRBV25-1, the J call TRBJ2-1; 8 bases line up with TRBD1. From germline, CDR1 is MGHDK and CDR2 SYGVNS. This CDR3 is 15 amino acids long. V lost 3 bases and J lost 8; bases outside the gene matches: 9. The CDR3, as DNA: TGTGCCAGCAGTGAGACCGGACAGGGTGAATATGAGCAGTTCTTC. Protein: CASSETGQGEYEQFF.

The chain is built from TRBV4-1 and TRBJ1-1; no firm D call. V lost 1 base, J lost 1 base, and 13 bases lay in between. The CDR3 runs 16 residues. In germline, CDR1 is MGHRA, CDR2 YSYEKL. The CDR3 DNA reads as TGCGCCAGCAGCCAAGTTCAGCGGACTAAGAACACTGAAGCTTTCTTT. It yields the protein CASSQVQRTKNTEAFF.

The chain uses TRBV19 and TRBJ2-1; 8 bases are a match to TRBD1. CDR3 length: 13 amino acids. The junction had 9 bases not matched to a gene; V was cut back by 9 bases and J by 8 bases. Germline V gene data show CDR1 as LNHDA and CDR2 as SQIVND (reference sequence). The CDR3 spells CASRTGLPDEQFF. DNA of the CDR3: TGTGCCAGCCGGACAGGGCTGCCGGATGAGCAGTTCTTC.

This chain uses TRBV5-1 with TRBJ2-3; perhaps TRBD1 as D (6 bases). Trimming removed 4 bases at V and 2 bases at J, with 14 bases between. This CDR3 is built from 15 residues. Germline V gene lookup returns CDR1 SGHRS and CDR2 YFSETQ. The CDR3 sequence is CASSQMDSLTDTQYF. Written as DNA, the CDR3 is TGCGCCAGCAGCCAGATGGACAGCCTCACAGATACGCAGTATTTT.

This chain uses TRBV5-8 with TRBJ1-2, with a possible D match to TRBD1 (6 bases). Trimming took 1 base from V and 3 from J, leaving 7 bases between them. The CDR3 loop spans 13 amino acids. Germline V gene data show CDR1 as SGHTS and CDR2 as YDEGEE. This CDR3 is CASSLPGDYGYTF. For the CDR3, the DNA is TGTGCCAGCAGCTTGCCAGGGGACTATGGCTACACCTTC.

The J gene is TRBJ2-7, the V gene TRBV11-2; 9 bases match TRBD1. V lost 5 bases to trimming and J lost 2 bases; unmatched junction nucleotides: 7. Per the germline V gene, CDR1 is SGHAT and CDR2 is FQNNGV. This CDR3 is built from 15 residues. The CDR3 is CASSPRDRVTYEQYF. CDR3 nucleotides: TGTGCCAGCAGCCCACGGGACAGGGTTACCTACGAGCAGTACTTC.

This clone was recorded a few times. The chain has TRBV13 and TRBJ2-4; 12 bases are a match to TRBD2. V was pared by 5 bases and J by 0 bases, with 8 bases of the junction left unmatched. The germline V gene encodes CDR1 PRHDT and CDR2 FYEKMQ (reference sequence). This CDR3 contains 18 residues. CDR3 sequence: CASSHWTSGVKAKNIQYF. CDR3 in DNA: TGTGCCAGCAGCCACTGGACTAGCGGGGTGAAAGCCAAAAACATTCAGTACTTC.

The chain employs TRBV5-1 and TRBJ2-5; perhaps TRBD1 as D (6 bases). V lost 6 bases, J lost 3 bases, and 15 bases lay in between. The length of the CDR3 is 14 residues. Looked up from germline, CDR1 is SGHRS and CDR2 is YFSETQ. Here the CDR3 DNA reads TGCGCCAGCACCTCAGGGACACCGAAAGAGACCCAGTACTTC. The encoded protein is CASTSGTPKETQYF.

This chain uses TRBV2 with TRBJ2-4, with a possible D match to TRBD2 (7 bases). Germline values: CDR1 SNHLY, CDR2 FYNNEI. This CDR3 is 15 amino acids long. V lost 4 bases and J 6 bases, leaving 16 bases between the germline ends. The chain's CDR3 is CASSVQGGLTNIQYF. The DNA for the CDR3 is TGTGCCAGCAGTGTACAGGGAGGGCTGACAAACATTCAGTACTTC. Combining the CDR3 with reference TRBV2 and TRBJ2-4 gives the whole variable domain EPEVTQTPSHQVTQMGQEVILRCVPISNHLYFYWYRQILGQKVEFLVSFYNNEISEKSEIFDDQFSVERPDGSNFTLKIRSTKLEDSAMYFCASSVQGGLTNIQYFGAGTRLSVL.

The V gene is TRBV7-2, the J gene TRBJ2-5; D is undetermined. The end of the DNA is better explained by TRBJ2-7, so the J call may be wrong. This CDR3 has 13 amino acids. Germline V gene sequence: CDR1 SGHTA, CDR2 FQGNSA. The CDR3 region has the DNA TGTGCCAGCAGCTTAACCACGCCCTACGAGCAGTACTTC. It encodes CASSLTTPYEQYF.

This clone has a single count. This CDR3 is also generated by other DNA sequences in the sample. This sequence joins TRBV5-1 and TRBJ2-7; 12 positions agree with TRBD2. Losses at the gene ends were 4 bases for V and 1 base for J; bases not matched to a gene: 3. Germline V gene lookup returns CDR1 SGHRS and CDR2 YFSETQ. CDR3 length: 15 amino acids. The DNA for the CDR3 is TGCGCCAGCAGCCAAGGGACTAGCGGGTCCTACGAGCAGTACTTC. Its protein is CASSQGTSGSYEQYF.

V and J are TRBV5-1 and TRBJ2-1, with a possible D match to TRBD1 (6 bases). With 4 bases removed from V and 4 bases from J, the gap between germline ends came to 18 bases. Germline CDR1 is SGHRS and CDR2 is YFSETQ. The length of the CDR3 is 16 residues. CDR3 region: CASSPQTGTKYNEQFF. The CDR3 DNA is TGCGCCAGCAGCCCCCAAACCGGGACAAAATACAATGAGCAGTTCTTC.

The CDR3 DNA reads as TGCAGCGCTAGCGGGACAGGGGCCGGAAACACCATATATTTT. It yields the protein CSASGTGAGNTIYF. V and J are TRBV29-1 and TRBJ1-3; 10 bases match TRBD1. V lost 7 bases, J lost 4 bases, and 7 bases stayed unmatched. Germline CDR1 and CDR2: SQVTM and ANQGSEA. The CDR3 has 14 residues.